Reported below is one T cell receptor beta chain. The germline gives CDR1 PRHDT, CDR2 FYEKMQ (reference sequence). Trimming removed 2 bases at V and 0 bases at J, with 14 bases between. The CDR3 contains 16 residues. This sample stems from a study of siplizumab effects on memory and regulatory T cells. The protocol was immunoSEQ multiplex PCR, while the TCRdb copy is restricted to in-frame clones and leaves out a portion. The data hold 50,000 to 75,000 clones, with nearly 98% observed a single time. The sequencing sample was made of naive CD8+ T cells sorted from blood. The chain combines TRBV13 with TRBJ2-7; TRBD1 or TRBD2 may be the D gene (5 bases each). The origin of this receptor is a human donor in good health. Written as DNA, the CDR3 is TGTGCCAGCAGCTTACTACGGGGCCAGAGCTCCTACGAGCAGTACTTC. This encodes CASSLLRGQSSYEQYF. Supplemented by reference TRBV13 and TRBJ2-7, the full variable domain reads AAGVIQSPRHLIKEKRETATLKCYPIPRHDTVYWYQQGPGQDPQFLISFYEKMQSDKGSIPDRFSAQQFSDYHSELNMSSLELGDSALYFCASSLLRGQSSYEQYFGPGTRLTVT.